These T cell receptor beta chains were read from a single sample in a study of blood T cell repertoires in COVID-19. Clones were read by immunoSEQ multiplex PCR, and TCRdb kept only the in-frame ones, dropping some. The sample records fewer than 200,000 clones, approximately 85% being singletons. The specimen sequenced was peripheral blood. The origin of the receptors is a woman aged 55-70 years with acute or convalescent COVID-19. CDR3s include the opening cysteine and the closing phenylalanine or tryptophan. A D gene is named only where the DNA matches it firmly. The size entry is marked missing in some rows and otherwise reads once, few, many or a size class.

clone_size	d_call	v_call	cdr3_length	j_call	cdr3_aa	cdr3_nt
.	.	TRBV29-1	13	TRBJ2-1	CSVEQGLWDEQFF	TGCAGCGTTGAACAGGGACTTTGGGATGAGCAGTTCTTC
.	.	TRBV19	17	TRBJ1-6	CASSIGIGRSYNSPLHF	TGTGCCAGTAGTATAGGCATAGGGAGATCCTATAATTCACCCCTCCACTTT
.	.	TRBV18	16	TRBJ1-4	CASSPGDKFLTGKLFF	TGTGCCAGCTCACCGGGGGACAAGTTTCTGACCGGGAAACTGTTTTTT
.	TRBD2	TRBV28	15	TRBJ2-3	CASSSPGLGTDTQYF	TGTGCCAGCAGTTCACCGGGACTAGGCACAGATACGCAGTATTTT
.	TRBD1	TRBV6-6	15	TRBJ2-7	CASRGDRERRHEQYF	TGTGCCAGCAGAGGGGACAGGGAACGTCGCCACGAGCAGTACTTC
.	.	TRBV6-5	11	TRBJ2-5	CASMWHETQYF	TGTGCCAGCATGTGGCATGAGACCCAGTACTTC
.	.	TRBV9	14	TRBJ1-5	CASSPTDSNQPQHF	TGTGCCAGCAGCCCGACAGATTCCAATCAGCCCCAGCATTTT
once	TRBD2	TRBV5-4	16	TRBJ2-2	CASSLGGGAQTGELFF	TGTGCCAGCAGCTTGGGGGGAGGGGCGCAGACCGGGGAGCTGTTTTTT
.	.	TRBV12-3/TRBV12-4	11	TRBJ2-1	CASRYLNEQFF	TGTGCCAGCAGATATTTGAATGAGCAGTTCTTC
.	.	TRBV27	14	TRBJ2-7	CASSLGAVPYEQYF	TGTGCCAGCAGTTTAGGAGCGGTACCCTACGAGCAGTACTTC
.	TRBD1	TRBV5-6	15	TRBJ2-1	CASSAGTGIRHEQFF	TGTGCCAGCAGCGCCGGGACAGGGATTAGGCATGAGCAGTTCTTC
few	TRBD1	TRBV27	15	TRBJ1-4	CASSPLGQGNEKLFF	TGTGCCAGCAGTCCCCTGGGACAGGGTAATGAAAAACTGTTTTTT
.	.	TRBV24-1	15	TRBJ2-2	CATSDLDPAAGELFF	TGTGCCACCAGTGATTTGGACCCGGCGGCCGGGGAGCTGTTTTTT
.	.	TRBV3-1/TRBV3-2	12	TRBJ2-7	CASSSSLHEQYF	TGTGCCAGCAGCTCCAGTCTGCACGAGCAGTACTTC
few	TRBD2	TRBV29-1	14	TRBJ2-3	CSAMTSGIADTQYF	TGCAGCGCCATGACTAGCGGGATAGCAGATACGCAGTATTTT
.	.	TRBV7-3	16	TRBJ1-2	CASSLNGLTRSGGYTF	TGTGCCAGCAGCTTAAATGGTCTCACGAGGTCCGGGGGCTACACCTTC
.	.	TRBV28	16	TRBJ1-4	CASSSSRQATNEKLFF	TGTGCCAGCAGTTCCTCCCGACAGGCAACTAATGAAAAACTGTTTTTT
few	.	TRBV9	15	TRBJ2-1	CASSVGQGRINEQFF	TGTGCCAGCAGCGTCGGGCAGGGAAGGATCAATGAGCAGTTCTTC
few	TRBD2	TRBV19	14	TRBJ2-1	CASSTAGVGNEQFF	TGTGCCAGTAGTACGGCGGGAGTGGGCAATGAGCAGTTCTTC
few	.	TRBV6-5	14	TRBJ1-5	CASNPDRTDQPQHF	TGTGCCAGCAATCCAGACAGGACAGATCAGCCCCAGCATTTT
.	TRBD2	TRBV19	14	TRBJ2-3	CASRLAGRTDTQYF	TGTGCCAGTAGACTAGCGGGGCGCACAGATACGCAGTATTTT
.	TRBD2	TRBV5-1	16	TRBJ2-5	CASSTLPGLGTETQYF	TGCGCCAGCAGCACGCTTCCGGGACTAGGAACAGAGACCCAGTACTTC
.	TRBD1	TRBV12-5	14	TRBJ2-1	CASGLTGANNEQFF	TGTGCTAGTGGTTTAACAGGGGCGAACAATGAGCAGTTCTTC
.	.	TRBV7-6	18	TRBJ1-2	CASSLVGRGQQNNYGYTF	TGTGCCAGCAGCTTAGTGGGGCGTGGACAGCAAAATAACTATGGCTACACCTTC
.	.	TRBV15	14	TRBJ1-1	CATSRGRVPTEAFF	TGTGCCACCAGCAGAGGCCGGGTCCCCACTGAAGCTTTCTTT
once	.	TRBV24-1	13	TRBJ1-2	CATSDTGSRGYTF	TGTGCCACCAGTGACACAGGGTCGAGGGGCTACACCTTC
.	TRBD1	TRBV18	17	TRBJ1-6	CASSGLQGARYNSPLHF	TGTGCCAGCTCAGGCCTTCAGGGGGCTCGGTATAATTCACCCCTCCACTTT
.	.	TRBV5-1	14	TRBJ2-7	CASSLWQVDYEQYF	TGCGCCAGCAGCTTGTGGCAGGTCGACTACGAGCAGTACTTC
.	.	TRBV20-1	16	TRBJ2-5	CSASLPRAGTQETQYF	TGCAGTGCTAGTTTACCAAGGGCGGGAACTCAAGAGACCCAGTACTTC
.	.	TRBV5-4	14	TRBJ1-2	CASSSRRADYGYTF	TGTGCCAGCAGCTCCCGAAGAGCGGACTATGGCTACACCTTC
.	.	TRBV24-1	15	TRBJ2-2	CATSDADRNTGELFF	TGTGCCACCAGTGATGCGGACAGGAACACCGGGGAGCTGTTTTTT
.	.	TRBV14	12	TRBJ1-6	CASSQARSPLHF	TGTGCCAGCAGCCAAGCGAGATCACCCCTCCACTTT
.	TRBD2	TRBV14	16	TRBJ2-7	CASSQERLAGVDEQYF	TGTGCCAGCAGCCAAGAACGACTAGCGGGAGTCGACGAGCAGTACTTC
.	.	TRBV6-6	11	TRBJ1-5	CASSQEQPQHF	TGTGCCAGCAGCCAGGAACAGCCCCAGCATTTT
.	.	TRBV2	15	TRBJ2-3	CASSDEWRGTDTQYF	TGTGCCAGCAGTGACGAATGGAGAGGGACAGATACGCAGTATTTT
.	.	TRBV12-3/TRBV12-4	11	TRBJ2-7	CASSSSYEQYF	TGTGCCAGCAGCTCCTCCTACGAGCAGTACTTC
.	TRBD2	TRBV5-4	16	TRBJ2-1	CASSLPASGSDNEQFF	TGTGCCAGCAGCTTGCCCGCTAGCGGGAGTGATAATGAGCAGTTCTTC
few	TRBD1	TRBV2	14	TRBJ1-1	CASTQGGGNTEAFF	TGTGCCAGCACCCAGGGGGGTGGGAACACTGAAGCTTTCTTT
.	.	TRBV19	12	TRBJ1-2	CASNRGWSGYTF	TGTGCCAGTAACCGGGGATGGAGCGGCTACACCTTC
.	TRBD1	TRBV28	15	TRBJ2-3	CASSLRTGGGITQYF	TGTGCCAGCAGTTTGAGAACAGGGGGCGGGATTACGCAGTATTTT
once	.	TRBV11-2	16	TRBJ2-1	CASSSRAGPTYNEQFF	TGTGCCAGCAGCTCCCGAGCGGGTCCTACCTACAATGAGCAGTTCTTC
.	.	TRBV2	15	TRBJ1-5	CASTGRTGGNQPQHF	TGTGCCAGCACCGGAAGGACCGGCGGGAATCAGCCCCAGCATTTT
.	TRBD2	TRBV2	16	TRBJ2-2	CASSDAGGGNTGELFF	TGTGCCAGCAGTGACGCGGGAGGAGGGAACACCGGGGAGCTGTTTTTT
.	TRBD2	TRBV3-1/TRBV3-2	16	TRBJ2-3	CASSQKAGGAVDTQYF	TGTGCCAGCAGCCAAAAAGCGGGAGGGGCGGTGGATACGCAGTATTTT
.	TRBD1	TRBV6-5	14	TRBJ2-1	CATIGTVSYNEQFF	TGTGCCACCATAGGGACAGTCTCTTACAATGAGCAGTTCTTC
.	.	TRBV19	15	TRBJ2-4	CASSIVGDGAGIQYF	TGTGCCAGTAGTATAGTAGGAGACGGCGCGGGCATTCAGTACTTC
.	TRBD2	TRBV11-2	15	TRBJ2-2	CASSARGGHTGELFF	TGTGCCAGCAGCGCCCGGGGGGGGCACACCGGGGAGCTGTTTTTT
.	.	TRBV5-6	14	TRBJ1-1	CASSWGTSGTEAFF	TGTGCCAGCAGCTGGGGGACTTCCGGCACTGAAGCTTTCTTT
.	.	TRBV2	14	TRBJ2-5	CASSEGLGGETQYF	TGTGCCAGCAGTGAAGGGTTGGGGGGAGAGACCCAGTACTTC